This T cell receptor (beta chain) was identified in a study of shared clonotypes between healthy human individuals. Whole-study findings and limits: Generation probability values for non-shared clonotypes were lower than those for clonotypes shared by all four donors.

For this clone: What it recognizes is unknown.

The V gene lost 4 bases and the J gene lost 0 bases, with 13 bases spanning the gap. The CDR3 loop spans 15 amino acids. Germline CDR1 MNHEY, CDR2 SVGAGI. At deep level, the assay was performed. This table comes from immunoSEQ multiplex PCR, and its TCRdb copy is limited to in-frame clones, with some not included. The table lists 2 million to 2.5 million clones, more than 90% of them singletons. A split of CD4+ cells into CD45RA+ naive and CD45RA-negative memory subsets was performed. Sequencing was carried out using naive CD4+ T cells sorted from blood. Noted subset: CD45RA+ positively selected. The chain combines TRBV6-5 with TRBJ2-7; D is unclear. The sequence was obtained from a man younger than 30 in good health. CDR3: CASSSTTAASYEQYF. In DNA form, the CDR3 reads TGTGCCAGCAGTTCCACTACCGCCGCCTCCTACGAGCAGTACTTC.